This TCR beta chain emerged from a study of blood T cell repertoires in COVID-19. Study as a whole: Collection of acute and convalescent COVID-19 samples took place in the United States, Italy and Spain. PBMCs, B-cell-depleted T cells, or T cells were the source of the cDNA or gDNA that made up the material.

As handled by the study authors: Amplification of reference gene primers was used by the study to estimate nucleated cell counts. The protocol was immunoSEQ multiplex PCR, while the TCRdb copy is restricted to in-frame clones and leaves out a portion. V and J calls and clone size are as listed in that table; D and trimming were resolved from the DNA. The sample carries approximately 68,000 clones, around 80% recorded once. The germline V and J ends were trimmed by 1 base and 4 bases, with 8 bases remaining between them. The CDR3 length is 13 residues. Germline lookup yields CDR1 SGHKS and CDR2 YYEKEE (reference sequence).

The source is a woman aged 45-60 years with acute or convalescent COVID-19. The chain carries TRBV5-5 and TRBJ2-5; TRBD1 is a possible D gene (6 bases). Sequenced input: peripheral blood. CDR3 coding DNA: TGTGCCAGCAGCTTGCTCAGGGGAGAGACCCAGTACTTC. Amino acid sequence: CASSLLRGETQYF.